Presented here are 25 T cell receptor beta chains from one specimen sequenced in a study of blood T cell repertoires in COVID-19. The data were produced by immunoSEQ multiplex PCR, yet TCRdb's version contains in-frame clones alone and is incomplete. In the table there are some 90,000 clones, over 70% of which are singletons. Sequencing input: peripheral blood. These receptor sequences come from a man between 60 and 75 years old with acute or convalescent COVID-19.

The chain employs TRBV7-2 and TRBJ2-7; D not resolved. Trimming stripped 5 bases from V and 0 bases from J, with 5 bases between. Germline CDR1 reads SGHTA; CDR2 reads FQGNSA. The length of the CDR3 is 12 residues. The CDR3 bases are TGTGCCAGCAGCGTATCCTCCTACGAGCAGTACTTC. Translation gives CASSVSSYEQYF.

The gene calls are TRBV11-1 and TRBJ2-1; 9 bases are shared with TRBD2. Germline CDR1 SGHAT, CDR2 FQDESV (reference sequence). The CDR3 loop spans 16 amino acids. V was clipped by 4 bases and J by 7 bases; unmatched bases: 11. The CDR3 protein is CASSSDSGSLANEQFF. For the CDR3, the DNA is TGTGCCAGCAGCTCCGATAGCGGGAGCTTAGCTAATGAGCAGTTCTTC.

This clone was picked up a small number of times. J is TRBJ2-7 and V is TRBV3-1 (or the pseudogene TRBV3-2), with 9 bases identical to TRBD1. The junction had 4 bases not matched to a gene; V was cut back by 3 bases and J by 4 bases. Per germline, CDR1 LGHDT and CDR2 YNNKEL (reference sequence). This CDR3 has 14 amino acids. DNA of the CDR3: TGTGCCAGCAGCCAGGACAGGGGTAATTACGAGCAGTACTTC. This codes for CASSQDRGNYEQYF.

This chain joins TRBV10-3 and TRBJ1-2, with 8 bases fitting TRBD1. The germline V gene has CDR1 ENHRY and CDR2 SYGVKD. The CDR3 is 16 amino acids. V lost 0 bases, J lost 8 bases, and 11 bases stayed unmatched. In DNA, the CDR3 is TGTGCCATCAGTGAGTCCGCTATGACAGGGGATTACGGCTACACCTTC. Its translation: CAISESAMTGDYGYTF.

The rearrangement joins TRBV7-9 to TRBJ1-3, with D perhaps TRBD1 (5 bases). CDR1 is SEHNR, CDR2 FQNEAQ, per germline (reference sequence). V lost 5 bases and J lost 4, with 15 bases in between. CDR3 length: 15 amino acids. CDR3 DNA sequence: TGTGCCAGCAGCCCTGGGGGGATGCGCGGAAACACCATATATTTT. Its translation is CASSPGGMRGNTIYF.

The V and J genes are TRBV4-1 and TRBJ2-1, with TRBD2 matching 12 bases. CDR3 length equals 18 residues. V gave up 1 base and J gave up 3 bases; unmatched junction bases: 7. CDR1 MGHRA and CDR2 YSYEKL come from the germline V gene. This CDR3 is CASSQGWASGRDYNEQFF. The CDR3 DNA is TGCGCCAGCAGCCAAGGCTGGGCTAGCGGGAGGGACTACAATGAGCAGTTCTTC.

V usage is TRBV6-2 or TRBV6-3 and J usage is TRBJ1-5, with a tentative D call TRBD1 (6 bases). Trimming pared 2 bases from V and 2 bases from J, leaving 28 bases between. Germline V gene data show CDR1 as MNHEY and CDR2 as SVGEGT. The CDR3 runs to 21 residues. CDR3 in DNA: TGTGCCAGCAGTTACGGAATTTCCGGGACAAAAATAACCGGGGGCAATCAGCCCCAGCATTTT. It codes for CASSYGISGTKITGGNQPQHF.

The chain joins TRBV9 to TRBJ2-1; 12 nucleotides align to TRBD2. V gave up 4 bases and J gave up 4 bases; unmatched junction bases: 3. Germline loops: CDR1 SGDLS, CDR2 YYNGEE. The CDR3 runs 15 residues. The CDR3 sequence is CASSTGLAGYNEQFF. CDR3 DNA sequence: TGTGCCAGCAGCACAGGACTAGCGGGATACAATGAGCAGTTCTTC.

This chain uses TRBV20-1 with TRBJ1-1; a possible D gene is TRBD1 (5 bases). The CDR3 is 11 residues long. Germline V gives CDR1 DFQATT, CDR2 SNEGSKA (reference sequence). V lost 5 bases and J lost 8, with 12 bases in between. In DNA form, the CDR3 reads TGCAGTGCTCTACAACGGGGGGAAGCTTTCTTT. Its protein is CSALQRGEAFF.

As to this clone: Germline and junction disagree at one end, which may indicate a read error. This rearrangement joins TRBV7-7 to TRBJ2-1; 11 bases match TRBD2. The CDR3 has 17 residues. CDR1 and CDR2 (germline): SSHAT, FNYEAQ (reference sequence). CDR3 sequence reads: CASSRKLAGAHYNEQFF. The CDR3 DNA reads TGTGCTAGCAGCCGGAAACTAGCGGGGGCACACTACAATGAGCAGTTCTTC.

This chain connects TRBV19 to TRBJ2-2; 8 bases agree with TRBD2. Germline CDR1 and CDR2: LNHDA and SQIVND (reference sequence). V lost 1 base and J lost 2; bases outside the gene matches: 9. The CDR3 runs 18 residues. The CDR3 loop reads CASSIVPAGALNTGELFF. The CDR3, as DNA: TGTGCCAGTAGTATAGTTCCAGCGGGGGCTCTTAACACCGGGGAGCTGTTTTTT. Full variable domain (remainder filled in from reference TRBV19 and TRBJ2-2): DGGITQSPKYLFRKEGQNVTLSCEQNLNHDAMYWYRQDPGQGLRLIYYSQIVNDFQKGDIAEGYSVSREKKESFPLTVTSAQKNPTAFYLCASSIVPAGALNTGELFFGEGSRLTVL.

DNA of the CDR3: TGTGCCAGCAGCCCCCGAGGTTGGGACAGACCCACCGGGGAGCTGTTTTTT. Residues: CASSPRGWDRPTGELFF. The chain couples TRBV7-6 to TRBJ2-2, with 7 nucleotides matching TRBD1. The CDR3 length is 17 residues. Germline V gene data show CDR1 as SGHVS and CDR2 as FNYEAQ. V was pared by 5 bases and J by 4 bases, with 13 bases of the junction left unmatched.

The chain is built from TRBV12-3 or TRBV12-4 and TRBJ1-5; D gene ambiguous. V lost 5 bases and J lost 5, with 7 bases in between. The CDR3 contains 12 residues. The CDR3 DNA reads TGTGCCAGCAGTAAACAGTATCAGCCCCAGCATTTT. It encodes CASSKQYQPQHF.

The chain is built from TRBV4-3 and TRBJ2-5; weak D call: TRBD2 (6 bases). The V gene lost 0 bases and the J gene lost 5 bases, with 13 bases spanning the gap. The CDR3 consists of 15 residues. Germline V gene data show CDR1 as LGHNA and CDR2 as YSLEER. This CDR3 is CASSQEPGRLETQYF. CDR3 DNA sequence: TGCGCCAGCAGCCAAGAACCGGGGAGGTTGGAGACCCAGTACTTC.

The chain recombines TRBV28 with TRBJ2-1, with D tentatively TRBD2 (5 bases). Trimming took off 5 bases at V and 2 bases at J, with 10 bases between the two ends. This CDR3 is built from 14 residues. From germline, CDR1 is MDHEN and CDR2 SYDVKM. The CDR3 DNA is TGTGCCAGCAGTGAGGGTGCCCCCTACAATGAGCAGTTCTTC. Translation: CASSEGAPYNEQFF.

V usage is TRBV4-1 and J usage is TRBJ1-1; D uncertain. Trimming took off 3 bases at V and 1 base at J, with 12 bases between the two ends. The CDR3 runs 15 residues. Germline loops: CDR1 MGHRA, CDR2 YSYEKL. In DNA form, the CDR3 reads TGCGCCAGCAGCCAGACGGCGGAATGGAACACTGAAGCTTTCTTT. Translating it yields CASSQTAEWNTEAFF.

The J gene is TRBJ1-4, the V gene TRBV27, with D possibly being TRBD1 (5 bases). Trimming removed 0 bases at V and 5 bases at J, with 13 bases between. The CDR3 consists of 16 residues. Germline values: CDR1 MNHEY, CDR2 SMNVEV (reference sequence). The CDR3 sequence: CASSLSTLTANEKLFF. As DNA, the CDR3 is TGTGCCAGCAGTTTATCCACGTTGACAGCCAATGAAAAACTGTTTTTT.

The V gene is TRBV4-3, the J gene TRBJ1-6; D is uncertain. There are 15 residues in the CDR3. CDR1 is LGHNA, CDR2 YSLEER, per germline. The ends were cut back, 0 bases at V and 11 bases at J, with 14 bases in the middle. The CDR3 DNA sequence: TGCGCCAGCAGCCAAGATGACGGACGGGGTGCACCCCTCCACTTT. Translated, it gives CASSQDDGRGAPLHF.

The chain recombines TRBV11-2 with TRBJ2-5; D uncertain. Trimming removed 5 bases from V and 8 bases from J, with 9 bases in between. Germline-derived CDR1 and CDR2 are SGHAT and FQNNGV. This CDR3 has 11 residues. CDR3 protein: CASSPQKTQYF. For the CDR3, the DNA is TGTGCCAGCAGCCCCCAGAAAACCCAGTACTTC.

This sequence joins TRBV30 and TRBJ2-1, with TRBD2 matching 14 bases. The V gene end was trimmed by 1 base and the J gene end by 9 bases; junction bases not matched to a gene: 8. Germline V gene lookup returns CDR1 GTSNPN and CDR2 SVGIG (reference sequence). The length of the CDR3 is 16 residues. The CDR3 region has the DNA TGTGCCTGGAGTGAAGGACTAGCGGGGGGCAAGGGTGAGCAGTTCTTC. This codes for CAWSEGLAGGKGEQFF.

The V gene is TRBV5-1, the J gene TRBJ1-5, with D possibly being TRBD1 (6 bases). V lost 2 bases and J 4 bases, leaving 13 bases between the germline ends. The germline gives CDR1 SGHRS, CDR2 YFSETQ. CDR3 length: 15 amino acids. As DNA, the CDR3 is TGCGCCAGCAGCTTTGACGGACAGCCTAATCAGCCCCAGCATTTT. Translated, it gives CASSFDGQPNQPQHF.

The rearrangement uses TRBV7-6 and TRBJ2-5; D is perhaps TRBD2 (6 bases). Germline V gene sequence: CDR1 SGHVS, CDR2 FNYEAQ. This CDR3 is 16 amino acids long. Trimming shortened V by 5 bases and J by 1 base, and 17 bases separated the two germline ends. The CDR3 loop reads CASSLQRVPFQETQYF. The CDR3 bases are TGTGCCAGCAGCCTTCAGCGGGTTCCCTTCCAAGAGACCCAGTACTTC.

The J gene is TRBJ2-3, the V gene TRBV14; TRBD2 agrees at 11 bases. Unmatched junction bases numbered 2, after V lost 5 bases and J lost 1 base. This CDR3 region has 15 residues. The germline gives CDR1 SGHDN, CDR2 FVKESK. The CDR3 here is CASSTLAGGTDTQYF. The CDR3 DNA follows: TGTGCCAGCAGCACACTAGCGGGAGGCACAGATACGCAGTATTTT.

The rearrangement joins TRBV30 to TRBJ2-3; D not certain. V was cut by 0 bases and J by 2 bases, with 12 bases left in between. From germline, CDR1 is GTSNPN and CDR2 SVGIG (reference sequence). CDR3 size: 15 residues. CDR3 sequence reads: CAWSVSRRDTDTQYF. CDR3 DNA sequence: TGTGCCTGGAGTGTCTCGCGGAGAGACACAGATACGCAGTATTTT.

CDR3 sequence: CASSYSVGTQNTEAFF. The CDR3 DNA reads TGTGCCAGCAGTTACTCGGTCGGGACACAGAACACTGAAGCTTTCTTT. J is TRBJ1-1 and V is TRBV6-5, with D possibly being TRBD1 (6 bases). This CDR3 spans 16 amino acids. The germline V gene has CDR1 MNHEY and CDR2 SVGAGI. V was cut by 0 bases and J by 1 base, with 12 bases left in between.